This entry describes one TCR beta chain. The entry originates in a study of blood T cell repertoires in COVID-19. The overall study: PBMCs, B-cell-depleted T cells, or T cells provided the cDNA or gDNA that made up the material.

This table comes from immunoSEQ multiplex PCR, and its TCRdb copy is limited to in-frame clones, with some not included. This sample has some 300,000 clones, with roughly 91% found just once. The CDR3 consists of 15 residues. V was shortened by 8 bases and J by 2 bases, with 16 bases between the two germline ends. Germline lookup yields CDR1 SNHLY and CDR2 FYNNEI. Sequenced input: PBMCs or T cells enriched from blood (not recorded which). The receptor was isolated from a woman aged 25-40 years who had recovered from COVID-19. The V gene is TRBV2, the J gene TRBJ1-5, with D possibly TRBD1 on 6 matching bases. The CDR3 bases are TGTGCCAGCGGAGGGGGGGCAGGGGGCAATCAGCCCCAGCATTTT. Translated: CASGGGAGGNQPQHF.